The source of this TCR beta chain is a study of beta chain features in type 1 diabetes. Expressed TCRB transcripts were sequenced because the entire RNA isolate underwent reverse transcription. Method: immunoSEQ multiplex PCR; TCRdb's copy keeps in-frame clones and lacks some. This sample has about 650,000 clones, with around an eighth found just once. Study findings and constraints: Sampled from patients, naive, central memory and Treg TCRB repertoires appeared more similar than those sampled from healthy donors. Shorter TCRB CDR3s, moderately but significantly so, were found in Type 1 diabetes patients in all four CD4+ subsets.

Sorting that relied on CD45RO/CCR7/CD25/CD127/CD95/CD27 yielded CD4+ naive, central memory, regulatory and stem cell-like memory cells. This clone was counted only a few times. The antigen is not known. The germline gives CDR1 SGHRS, CDR2 YFSETQ. This CDR3 has 14 amino acids. The germline V and J ends were trimmed by 4 bases and 2 bases, with 12 bases remaining between them. This clonotype originated in a man younger than 45 with type 1 diabetes. The chain joins TRBV5-1 to TRBJ1-2; D gene ambiguous. The sample was naive CD4+ T cells from blood. CDR3 DNA sequence: TGCGCCAGCAGCAAGAGGACCGGAAACTATGGCTACACCTTC. Residues: CASSKRTGNYGYTF. The full variable domain, with the rest looked up from reference TRBV5-1 and TRBJ1-2, is KAGVTQTPRYLIKTRGQQVTLSCSPISGHRSVSWYQQTPGQGLQFLFEYFSETQRNKGNFPGRFSGRQFSNSRSEMNVSTLELGDSALYLCASSKRTGNYGYTFGSGTRLTVV.